This entry is about one T cell receptor beta chain. Using immunoSEQ multiplex PCR, the repertoire was profiled, and TCRdb retains in-frame clones only, with some absent. The sample holds more than 10,000 clones, about 94% seen once. This sample was included in a study of technical replicates of blood from a handful of donors. The sample consisted of PBMCs. This receptor was taken from a human donor in good health.

The CDR3 region is CASRDLGLAGEEQYF. CDR3 in DNA: TGTGCCAGCAGAGACTTGGGACTAGCGGGAGAGGAGCAGTACTTC. The chain employs TRBV2 and TRBJ2-7; TRBD2 aligns across 14 bases. This CDR3 is 15 amino acids long. V trimming: 6 bases; J trimming: 7 bases; junction bases outside the gene matches: 8. Germline-derived CDR1 and CDR2 are SNHLY and FYNNEI.